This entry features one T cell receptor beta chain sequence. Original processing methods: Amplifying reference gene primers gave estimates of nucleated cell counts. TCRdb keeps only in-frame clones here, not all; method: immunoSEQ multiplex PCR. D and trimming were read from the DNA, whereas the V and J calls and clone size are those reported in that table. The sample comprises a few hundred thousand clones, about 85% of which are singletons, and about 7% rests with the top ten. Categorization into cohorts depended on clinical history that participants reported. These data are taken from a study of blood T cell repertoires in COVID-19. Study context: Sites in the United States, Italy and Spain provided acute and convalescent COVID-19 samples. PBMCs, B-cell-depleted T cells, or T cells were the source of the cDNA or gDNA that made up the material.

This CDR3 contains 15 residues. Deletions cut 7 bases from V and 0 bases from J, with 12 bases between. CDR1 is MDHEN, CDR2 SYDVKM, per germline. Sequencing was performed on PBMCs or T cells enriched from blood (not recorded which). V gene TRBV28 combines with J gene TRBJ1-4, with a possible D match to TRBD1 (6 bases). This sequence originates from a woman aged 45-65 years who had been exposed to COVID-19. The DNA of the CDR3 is TGTGCCAGCACCCAAGCAGGGGCAACTAATGAAAAACTGTTTTTT. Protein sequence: CASTQAGATNEKLFF.